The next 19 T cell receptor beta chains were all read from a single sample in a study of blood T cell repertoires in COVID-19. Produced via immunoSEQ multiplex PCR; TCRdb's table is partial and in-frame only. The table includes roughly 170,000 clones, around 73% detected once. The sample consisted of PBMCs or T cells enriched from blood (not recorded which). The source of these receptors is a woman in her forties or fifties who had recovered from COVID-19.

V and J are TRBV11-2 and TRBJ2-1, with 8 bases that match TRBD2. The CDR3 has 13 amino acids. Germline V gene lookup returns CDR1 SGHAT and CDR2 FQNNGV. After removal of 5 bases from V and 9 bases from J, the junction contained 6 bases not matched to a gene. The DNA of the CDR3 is TGTGCCAGCAGCCCAGGACTAGCCATTGAGCAGTTCTTC. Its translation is CASSPGLAIEQFF.

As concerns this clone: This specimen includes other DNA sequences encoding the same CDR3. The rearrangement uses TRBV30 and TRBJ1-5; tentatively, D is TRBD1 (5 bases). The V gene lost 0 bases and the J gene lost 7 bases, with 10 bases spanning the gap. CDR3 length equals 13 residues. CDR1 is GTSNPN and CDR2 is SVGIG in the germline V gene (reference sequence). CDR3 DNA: TGTGCCTGGAGTGTCGGGGGGGGGCAGCCCCAGCATTTT. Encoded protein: CAWSVGGGQPQHF.

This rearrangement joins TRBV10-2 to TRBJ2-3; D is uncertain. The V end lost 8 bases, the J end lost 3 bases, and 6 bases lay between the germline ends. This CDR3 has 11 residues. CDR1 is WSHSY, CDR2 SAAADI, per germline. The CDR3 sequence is CASAITDTQYF. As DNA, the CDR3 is TGCGCCAGCGCGATTACAGATACGCAGTATTTT.

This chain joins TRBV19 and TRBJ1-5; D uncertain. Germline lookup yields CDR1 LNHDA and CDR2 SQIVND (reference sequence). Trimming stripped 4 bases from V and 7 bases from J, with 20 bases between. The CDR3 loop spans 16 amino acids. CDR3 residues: CASSTRPSWEGQPQHF. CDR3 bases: TGTGCCAGTAGTACCCGACCGTCCTGGGAGGGCCAGCCCCAGCATTTT.

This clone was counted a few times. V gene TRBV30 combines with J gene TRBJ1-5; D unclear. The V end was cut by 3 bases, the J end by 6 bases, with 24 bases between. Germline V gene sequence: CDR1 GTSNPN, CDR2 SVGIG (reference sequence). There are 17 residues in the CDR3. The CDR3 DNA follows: TGTGCCTGGAGCAGAGGGCAGTTCACCCGAGTAGGTCAGCCCCAGCATTTT. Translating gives CAWSRGQFTRVGQPQHF.

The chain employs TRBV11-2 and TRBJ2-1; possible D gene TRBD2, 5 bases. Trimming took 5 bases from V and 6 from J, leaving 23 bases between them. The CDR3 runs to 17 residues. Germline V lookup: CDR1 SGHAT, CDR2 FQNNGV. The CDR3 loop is CASSVSAKREKLNEQFF. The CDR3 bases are TGTGCCAGCAGCGTCTCCGCTAAGAGGGAGAAGCTCAATGAGCAGTTCTTC.

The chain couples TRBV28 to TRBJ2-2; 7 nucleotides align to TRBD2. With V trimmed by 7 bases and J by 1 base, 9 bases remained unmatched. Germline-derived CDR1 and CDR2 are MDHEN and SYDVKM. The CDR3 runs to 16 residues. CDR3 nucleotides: TGTGCCAGCATCTTAACGGCTAGCGGGAACACCGGGGAGCTGTTTTTT. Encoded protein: CASILTASGNTGELFF.

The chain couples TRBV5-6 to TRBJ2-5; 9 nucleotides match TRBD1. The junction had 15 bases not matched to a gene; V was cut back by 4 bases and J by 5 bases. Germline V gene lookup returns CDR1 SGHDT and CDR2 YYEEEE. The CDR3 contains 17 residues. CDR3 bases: TGTGCCAGCAGCCCTGGGGCCCGGGACAGGGCTCGGGAGACCCAGTACTTC. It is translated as CASSPGARDRARETQYF.

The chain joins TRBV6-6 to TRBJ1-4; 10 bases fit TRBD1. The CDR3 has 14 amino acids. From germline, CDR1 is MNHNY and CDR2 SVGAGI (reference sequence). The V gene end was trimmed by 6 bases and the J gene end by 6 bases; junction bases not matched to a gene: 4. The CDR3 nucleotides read TGTGCCAGCAGCCGGACAGGGGGGGATGAAAAACTGTTTTTT. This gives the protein CASSRTGGDEKLFF.

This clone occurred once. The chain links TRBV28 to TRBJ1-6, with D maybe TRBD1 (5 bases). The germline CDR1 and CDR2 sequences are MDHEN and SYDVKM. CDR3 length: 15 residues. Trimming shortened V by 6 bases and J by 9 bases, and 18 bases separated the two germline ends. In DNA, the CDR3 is TGTGCCAGCAGACGGGGGAGGGAAAGAATTTCACCCCTCCACTTT. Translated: CASRRGRERISPLHF.

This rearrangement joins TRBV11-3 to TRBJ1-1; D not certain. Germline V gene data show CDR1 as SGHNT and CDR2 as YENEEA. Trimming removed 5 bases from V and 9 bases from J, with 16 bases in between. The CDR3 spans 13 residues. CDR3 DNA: TGTGCCAGCAGCCTAGGCCTTGGCAATAAAGCTTTCTTT. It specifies CASSLGLGNKAFF.

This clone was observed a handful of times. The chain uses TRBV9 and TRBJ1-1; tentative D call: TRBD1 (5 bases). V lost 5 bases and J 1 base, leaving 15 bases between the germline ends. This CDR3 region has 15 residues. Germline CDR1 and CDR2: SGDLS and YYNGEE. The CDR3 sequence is CASSFEAGGNTEAFF. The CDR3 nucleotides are TGTGCCAGCAGTTTCGAAGCCGGGGGGAACACTGAAGCTTTCTTT.

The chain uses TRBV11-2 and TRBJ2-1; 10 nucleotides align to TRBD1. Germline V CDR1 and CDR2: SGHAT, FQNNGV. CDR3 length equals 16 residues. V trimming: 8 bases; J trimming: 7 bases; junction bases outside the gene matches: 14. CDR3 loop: CASCMGAGTGVNEQFF. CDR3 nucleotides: TGTGCCAGCTGCATGGGCGCCGGGACAGGGGTTAATGAGCAGTTCTTC. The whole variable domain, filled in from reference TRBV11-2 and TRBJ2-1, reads EAGVAQSPRYKIIEKRQSVAFWCNPISGHATLYWYQQILGQGPKLLIQFQNNGVVDDSQLPKDRFSAERLKGVDSTLKIQPAKLEDSAVYLCASCMGAGTGVNEQFFGPGTRLTVL.

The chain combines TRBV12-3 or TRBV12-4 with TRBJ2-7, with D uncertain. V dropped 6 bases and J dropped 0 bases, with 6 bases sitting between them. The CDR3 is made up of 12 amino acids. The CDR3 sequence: CASRADSYEQYF. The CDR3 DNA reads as TGTGCCAGCAGGGCTGACTCCTACGAGCAGTACTTC.

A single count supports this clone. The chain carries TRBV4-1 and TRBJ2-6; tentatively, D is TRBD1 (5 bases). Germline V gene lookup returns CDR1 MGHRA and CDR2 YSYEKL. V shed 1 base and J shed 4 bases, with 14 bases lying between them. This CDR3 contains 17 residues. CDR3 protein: CASSQVGAWGGANVLTF. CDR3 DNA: TGCGCCAGCAGCCAAGTTGGGGCGTGGGGAGGGGCCAACGTCCTGACTTTC.

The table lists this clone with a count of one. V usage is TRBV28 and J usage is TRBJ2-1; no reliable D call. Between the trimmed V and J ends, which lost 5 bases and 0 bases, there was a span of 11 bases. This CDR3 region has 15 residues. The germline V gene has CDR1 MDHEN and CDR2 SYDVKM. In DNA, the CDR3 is TGTGCCAGCAGTCCTCCGCGTAGCTCCTACAATGAGCAGTTCTTC. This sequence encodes CASSPPRSSYNEQFF.

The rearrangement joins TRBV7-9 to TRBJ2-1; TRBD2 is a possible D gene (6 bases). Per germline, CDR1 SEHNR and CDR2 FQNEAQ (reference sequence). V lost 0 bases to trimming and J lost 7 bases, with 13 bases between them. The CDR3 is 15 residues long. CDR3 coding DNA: TGTGCCAGCAGCTTAGCGCGAGGCGGACTAAATGAGCAGTTCTTC. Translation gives CASSLARGGLNEQFF.

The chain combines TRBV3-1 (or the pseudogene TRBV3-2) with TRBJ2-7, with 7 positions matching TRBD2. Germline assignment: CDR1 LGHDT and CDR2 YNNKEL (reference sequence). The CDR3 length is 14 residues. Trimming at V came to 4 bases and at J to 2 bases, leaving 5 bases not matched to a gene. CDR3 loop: CASSPPGRTYEQYF. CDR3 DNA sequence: TGTGCCAGCAGCCCGCCCGGGAGGACCTACGAGCAGTACTTC.

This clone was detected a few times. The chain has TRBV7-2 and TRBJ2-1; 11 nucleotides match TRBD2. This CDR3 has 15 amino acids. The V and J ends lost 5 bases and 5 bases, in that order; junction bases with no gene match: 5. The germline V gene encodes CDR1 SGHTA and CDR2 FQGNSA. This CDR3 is CASSQTSGANNEQFF. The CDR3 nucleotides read TGTGCCAGCAGCCAGACTAGCGGGGCAAACAATGAGCAGTTCTTC.